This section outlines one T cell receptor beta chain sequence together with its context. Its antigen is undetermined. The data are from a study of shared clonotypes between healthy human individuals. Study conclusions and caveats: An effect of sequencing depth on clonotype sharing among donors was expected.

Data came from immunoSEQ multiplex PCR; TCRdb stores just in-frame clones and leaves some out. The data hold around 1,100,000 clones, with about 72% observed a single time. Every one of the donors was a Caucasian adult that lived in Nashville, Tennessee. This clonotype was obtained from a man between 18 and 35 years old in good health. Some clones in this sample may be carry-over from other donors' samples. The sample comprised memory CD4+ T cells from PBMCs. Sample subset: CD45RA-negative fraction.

The CDR3 nucleotides read TGCGCCAGCAGCTTGACAGGAGGATACGACTCTGGGGCCAACGTCCTGACTTTC. It specifies CASSLTGGYDSGANVLTF. The J gene is TRBJ2-6, the V gene TRBV5-1; TRBD1 or TRBD2 may be the D gene (5 bases each). V lost 1 base and J 0 bases, leaving 14 bases between the germline ends. The CDR3 consists of 18 residues. The germline V gene has CDR1 SGHRS and CDR2 YFSETQ.